This T cell receptor beta chain emerged from a study of T cells after yellow fever vaccination. Study summary: With SMART-Seq v4 Ultra Low Input, the fractions containing low cell numbers were prepared. Overall study results and limits: FACS-sorted repertoires might harbor abundant contaminating clonotypes from the bulk population.

As TCR cDNA was made by 5'RACE template switching, a universal primer site and UMIs were added. In TCRdb, the 5' RACE reads were re-called with MiXCR into one record per CDR3 protein. This table has 110,000 to 150,000 distinct CDR3 sequences, under 7% appearing once. This clonotype showed up many times. Its specificity is not known. The ends were cut back, 0 bases at V and 3 bases at J, with 3 bases in the middle. This CDR3 has 12 amino acids. Germline values: CDR1 SGHRS, CDR2 YFSETQ. The chain is built from TRBV5-1 and TRBJ2-5; D not resolved. Source: CD4+ T cells sorted from PBMCs, taken 10 days after the yellow fever booster vaccination. This TCR was sampled from a man aged 25-40 years who received the YFV17D yellow fever vaccine. This CDR3 reads CASSLGEETQYF. The CDR3 coding sequence is TGCGCCAGCAGCTTGGGGGAAGAGACCCAGTACTTC.